These 5 T cell receptor beta chains were sequenced from one sample in a study of blood T cell repertoires in COVID-19. Clones were sequenced by immunoSEQ multiplex PCR, and TCRdb holds only the in-frame ones, with some missing. The data contain fewer than 500,000 clones, more than 70% of them seen just once; the ten biggest clones take up 1.3%. The sample comprised PBMCs or T cells enriched from blood (not recorded which). Receptors were obtained from a man under 40 who had recovered from COVID-19.

The rearrangement links TRBV7-9 to TRBJ2-3, with 10 bases lining up with TRBD2. The CDR3 length is 13 residues. The trim removed 11 bases at V and 4 bases at J, leaving 6 bases unmatched. CDR1 and CDR2 from the germline V gene are SEHNR and FQNEAQ (reference sequence). The CDR3 region is CALASGGADTQYF. The DNA of the CDR3 is TGTGCCCTGGCTAGCGGGGGTGCAGATACGCAGTATTTT.

A single count supports this clone. The chain carries TRBV19 and TRBJ2-5; 9 nucleotides line up with TRBD1. The CDR3 extends over 17 amino acids. Germline V lookup: CDR1 LNHDA, CDR2 SQIVND (reference sequence). Losses at the gene ends were 4 bases for V and 2 bases for J; bases not matched to a gene: 11. CDR3 protein: CASSKFGNRGQQETQYF. CDR3 coding DNA: TGTGCCAGTAGTAAATTCGGGAACAGGGGGCAACAAGAGACCCAGTACTTC.

The rearrangement uses TRBV19 and TRBJ2-2; D is uncertain. V lost 3 bases and J lost 4, with 12 bases in between. The germline V gene encodes CDR1 LNHDA and CDR2 SQIVND (reference sequence). The CDR3 covers 15 residues. DNA for the CDR3: TGTGCCAGTAGTATGGTTGAGGTAGGCACCGGGGAGCTGTTTTTT. This gives the protein CASSMVEVGTGELFF.

This clone was observed a handful of times. V usage is TRBV4-3 and J usage is TRBJ2-3; 9 nucleotides match TRBD2. The CDR3 is made up of 15 amino acids. Trimming removed 4 bases from V and 4 bases from J; junction bases left unmatched: 6. The germline V gene encodes CDR1 LGHNA and CDR2 YSLEER. The CDR3 here is CASSRGAGGPDTQYF. The DNA of the CDR3 is TGCGCCAGCAGCCGGGGAGCGGGGGGTCCAGATACGCAGTATTTT.

The chain has TRBV11-2 and TRBJ1-5; possible D gene TRBD1, 5 bases. The V gene's germline CDR1 is SGHAT and CDR2 FQNNGV. The CDR3 spans 13 residues. The V end lost 0 bases, the J end lost 12 bases, and 12 bases lay between the germline ends. CDR3 sequence reads: CASSLDRQGNQHF. The DNA for the CDR3 is TGTGCCAGCAGCTTAGATCGGCAGGGAAACCAGCATTTT.